This T cell receptor beta chain was sequenced for a study of human T cells and chemical hapten exposure. Study-wide background: It was small differences in pooled library volume that mainly caused per-sample TCR yields to vary. Study conclusions and caveats: DPC sensitization did not alter TCRs above 1 in 1000 frequency. Alopecia affected the donors, so their immune response may differ from healthy people's.

CDR1 and CDR2 (germline): SGHRS, YFSETQ. CDR3 length equals 15 residues. The junction had 11 bases not matched to a gene; V was cut back by 4 bases and J by 6 bases. This clonotype appeared many times. Its antigen remains unidentified. Documented time point: patch test 2, 6 weeks after DPC sensitization. Treatment noted: therapeutic diphenylcyclopropenone sensitization with weekly scalp DPC. Blood draws came before every patch-test application. TCRdb independently ran MiXCR on the RACE reads; one entry per CDR3 protein. The sample records nearly 95,000 distinct CDR3 sequences, more than 9.5% being singletons.

The receptor was derived from a man aged 35-49 years with alopecia areata. Some clones in this sample may be carry-over from other donors' samples. The J gene is TRBJ2-7, the V gene TRBV5-1; 9 nucleotides match TRBD1. Sample: whole blood, taken in connection with sensitization to the hapten diphenylcyclopropenone (DPC). CDR3 coding DNA: TGCGCCAGCAGCGGGTGGACAGGGGCGCCTGTCGAGCAGTACTTC. Translated, it gives CASSGWTGAPVEQYF. Drawing the rest from reference TRBV5-1 and TRBJ2-7, the complete variable domain is KAGVTQTPRYLIKTRGQQVTLSCSPISGHRSVSWYQQTPGQGLQFLFEYFSETQRNKGNFPGRFSGRQFSNSRSEMNVSTLELGDSALYLCASSGWTGAPVEQYFGPGTRLTVT.